These 12 T cell receptor beta chains were sequenced from one sample in a study of cytomegalovirus exposure and HLA in healthy donors. It was with 60 Vbeta and 13 Jbeta primers that the PCR ran. TCRdb keeps only in-frame clones here, not all; method: immunoSEQ multiplex PCR. The data contain about 190,000 clones, more than 75% of them seen just once; the ten biggest clones take up 1.3%. Specimen: PBMCs. Every receptor here comes from a man younger than 40 in good health and CMV-seronegative.

V is TRBV5-1 and J is TRBJ1-3, with D uncertain. The CDR3 is 13 amino acids. Germline CDR1 reads SGHRS; CDR2 reads YFSETQ. The V end was cut by 4 bases, the J end by 4 bases, with 9 bases between. The CDR3 loop is CASSPTTGNTIYF. CDR3 DNA: TGCGCCAGCAGCCCAACAACGGGAAACACCATATATTTT.

The J gene is TRBJ1-3, the V gene TRBV7-8; no clear D. CDR3 length equals 14 residues. Germline V gene lookup returns CDR1 SGHVS and CDR2 FQNEAQ. V was trimmed by 2 bases and J by 7 bases, leaving 12 bases between them. CDR3 sequence (DNA): TGTGCCAGCAGCTTATTCCAGTCGCGGAACACCATATATTTT. The encoded protein is CASSLFQSRNTIYF. Drawing the rest from reference TRBV7-8 and TRBJ1-3, the complete variable domain is GAGVSQSPRYKVAKRGQDVALRCDPISGHVSLFWYQQALGQGPEFLTYFQNEAQLDKSGLPSDRFFAERPEGSVSTLKIQRTQQEDSAVYLCASSLFQSRNTIYFGEGSWLTVV.

This rearrangement joins TRBV6-1 to TRBJ1-5, with D hard to call. The germline CDR1 and CDR2 sequences are MNHNS and SASEGT. V was pared by 4 bases and J by 4 bases, with 14 bases between. The CDR3 contains 15 residues. The chain's CDR3 is CASSVQTRVNQPQHF. The CDR3 coding sequence is TGTGCCAGCAGTGTCCAGACTAGGGTAAATCAGCCCCAGCATTTT.

J is TRBJ2-4 and V is TRBV4-3, with TRBD2 identical over 8 bases. Germline CDR1 and CDR2: LGHNA and YSLEER. Losses at the gene ends were 4 bases for V and 12 bases for J; bases not matched to a gene: 11. This CDR3 spans 14 amino acids. CDR3 loop: CASSPLGGADGQYF. The DNA for the CDR3 is TGCGCCAGCAGCCCCCTCGGGGGGGCGGACGGTCAGTACTTC.

The J gene is TRBJ1-3, the V gene TRBV9, with 8 positions matching TRBD1. The CDR3 is 17 amino acids. Germline loops: CDR1 SGDLS, CDR2 YYNGEE. The junction had 9 bases not matched to a gene; V was cut back by 0 bases and J by 4 bases. The CDR3 is CASSVGGQGAYGNTIYF. CDR3 DNA sequence: TGTGCCAGCAGCGTAGGAGGGCAGGGGGCGTACGGAAACACCATATATTTT.

The chain recombines TRBV13 with TRBJ1-5; TRBD1 matches 10 bases. Germline V lookup: CDR1 PRHDT, CDR2 FYEKMQ (reference sequence). The CDR3 runs to 14 residues. V gave up 5 bases and J gave up 7 bases; unmatched junction bases: 5. The CDR3 nucleotides read TGTGCCAGCAGCGCAGGGACAGGGGAACAGCCCCAGCATTTT. Residues: CASSAGTGEQPQHF.

This clone was counted between two and nine times. The J gene is TRBJ1-1, the V gene TRBV7-9; unclear D gene. Germline CDR1 is SEHNR and CDR2 is FQNEAQ (reference sequence). Trimming removed 1 base at V and 0 bases at J, with 9 bases between. The CDR3 spans 15 residues. DNA of the CDR3: TGTGCCAGCAGCTTAGAGTCAGACATGAACACTGAAGCTTTCTTT. Protein sequence: CASSLESDMNTEAFF.

In the case of this clone: The sample holds other DNA sequences that translate to the same CDR3. V usage is TRBV5-5 and J usage is TRBJ2-7; D may be TRBD1 (6 bases). Germline loops: CDR1 SGHKS, CDR2 YYEKEE (reference sequence). The CDR3 covers 15 residues. V shed 3 bases and J shed 0 bases, with 13 bases lying between them. CDR3 in amino acids: CASSSRTGSSYEQYF. CDR3 DNA: TGTGCCAGCAGCTCTAGAACAGGGAGCTCCTACGAGCAGTACTTC.

The rearrangement links TRBV6-1 to TRBJ2-7, with D tentatively TRBD1 (6 bases). The germline gives CDR1 MNHNS, CDR2 SASEGT. This CDR3 spans 15 amino acids. V lost 2 bases and J lost 0, with 11 bases in between. CDR3 sequence reads: CASSEWDKPSYEQYF. In nucleotides, the CDR3 is TGTGCCAGCAGTGAATGGGACAAACCCTCCTACGAGCAGTACTTC.

This clone came up a few times. The gene calls are TRBV6-5 and TRBJ1-2, with a possible D match to TRBD1 (5 bases). The germline V and J ends were trimmed by 6 bases and 4 bases, with 18 bases remaining between them. Per the germline V gene, CDR1 is MNHEY and CDR2 is SVGAGI. The length of the CDR3 is 15 residues. In nucleotides, the CDR3 is TGTGCCAGCAGCCCTTCAGGGCAACGTAGCTATGGCTACACCTTC. Its protein product is CASSPSGQRSYGYTF.

The chain has TRBV18 and TRBJ2-7; tentatively, D is TRBD2 (5 bases). V was cut by 3 bases and J by 5 bases, with 14 bases left in between. The CDR3 sequence is 14 residues long. Germline lookup yields CDR1 KGHSH and CDR2 LQKENI. CDR3 residues: CASSPLTRSDEQYF. CDR3 bases: TGTGCCAGCTCACCTCTCACTAGATCCGACGAGCAGTACTTC. Full variable domain (missing parts from reference TRBV18 and TRBJ2-7): NAGVMQNPRHLVRRRGQEARLRCSPMKGHSHVYWYRQLPEEGLKFMVYLQKENIIDESGMPKERFSAEFPKEGPSILRIQQVVRGDSAAYFCASSPLTRSDEQYFGPGTRLTVT.

The V and J genes are TRBV6-5 and TRBJ2-7; 7 bases fit TRBD1. CDR3 length equals 14 residues. Germline loops: CDR1 MNHEY, CDR2 SVGAGI. V shed 5 bases and J 6 bases; nucleotides not matched to a gene: 10. The CDR3 protein is CASSRDTGASEQYF. In DNA, the CDR3 is TGTGCCAGCAGTCGAGACACAGGGGCCTCCGAGCAGTACTTC.